These T cell receptor beta chains were read from a single sample in a study of shared clonotypes between healthy human individuals. Only in-frame clones appear in the TCRdb table, and some are missing; sequencing was by immunoSEQ multiplex PCR. The table records under 2,500,000 clones, roughly 95% of them present only once. Sample: naive CD4+ T cells sorted from blood. The receptors shown here come from a man aged 18 to 29 in good health. CDR3s leave out the opening cysteine and the closing phenylalanine or tryptophan. The order of the fields is CDR3 length, clone size, V gene, J gene, CDR3 protein. Clone size is shown for a subset of rows, as once, few, many or a class of expanded clone.

cdr3_length: 10; clone_size: .; v_call: TRBV25-1; j_call: TRBJ2-7; cdr3_aa: ASSESYGEQY
cdr3_length: 13; clone_size: .; v_call: TRBV7-2; j_call: TRBJ2-1; cdr3_aa: ASSFAGGPGNEQF
cdr3_length: 13; clone_size: .; v_call: TRBV5-1; j_call: TRBJ2-3; cdr3_aa: ASTLGTSEADTQY
cdr3_length: 17; clone_size: .; v_call: TRBV5-5; j_call: TRBJ1-6; cdr3_aa: ASSPQVLGSGTYNSPLH
cdr3_length: 13; clone_size: .; v_call: TRBV7-9; j_call: TRBJ1-1; cdr3_aa: ASSKQQGAYTEAF
cdr3_length: 10; clone_size: .; v_call: TRBV10-3; j_call: TRBJ2-1; cdr3_aa: AIKGLDNEQF
cdr3_length: 14; clone_size: .; v_call: TRBV4-1; j_call: TRBJ2-3; cdr3_aa: ASSQGGTSGTDTQY
cdr3_length: 12; clone_size: .; v_call: TRBV6-6; j_call: TRBJ1-3; cdr3_aa: AIGPYPSGNTIY
cdr3_length: 12; clone_size: .; v_call: TRBV19; j_call: TRBJ1-5; cdr3_aa: AASGTGSNQPQH
cdr3_length: 15; clone_size: .; v_call: TRBV4-3; j_call: TRBJ1-1; cdr3_aa: ASSQHPRQGPNTEAF
cdr3_length: 12; clone_size: once; v_call: TRBV7-2; j_call: TRBJ2-7; cdr3_aa: ASSLGQGVYEQY
cdr3_length: 13; clone_size: .; v_call: TRBV18; j_call: TRBJ2-1; cdr3_aa: ASSRSGQLYNEQF
cdr3_length: 14; clone_size: .; v_call: TRBV5-4; j_call: TRBJ1-6; cdr3_aa: ASSLAVSPNNSPLH
cdr3_length: 11; clone_size: .; v_call: TRBV7-7; j_call: TRBJ2-2; cdr3_aa: ASTPGGVGELF
cdr3_length: 14; clone_size: .; v_call: TRBV6-4; j_call: TRBJ2-2; cdr3_aa: ASSEVDRAGTGELF
cdr3_length: 13; clone_size: .; v_call: TRBV27; j_call: TRBJ1-4; cdr3_aa: ASTLTGGANEKLF
cdr3_length: 10; clone_size: .; v_call: TRBV6-1; j_call: TRBJ1-2; cdr3_aa: ASSGGGYGYT
cdr3_length: 12; clone_size: .; v_call: TRBV5-4; j_call: TRBJ2-3; cdr3_aa: ASSEGLAGLGQY
cdr3_length: 11; clone_size: .; v_call: TRBV6-6; j_call: TRBJ1-1; cdr3_aa: ASSYGTGGPAF
cdr3_length: 11; clone_size: few; v_call: TRBV11-2; j_call: TRBJ1-2; cdr3_aa: ASSLAGGYGYT
cdr3_length: 16; clone_size: .; v_call: TRBV7-2; j_call: TRBJ1-1; cdr3_aa: ASSLGLNRGRRNTEAF
cdr3_length: 12; clone_size: .; v_call: TRBV9; j_call: TRBJ1-1; cdr3_aa: ASSVDPGHTEAF
cdr3_length: 12; clone_size: .; v_call: TRBV4-1; j_call: TRBJ2-3; cdr3_aa: ASSQGVSTDTQY
cdr3_length: 10; clone_size: .; v_call: TRBV6-1; j_call: TRBJ2-3; cdr3_aa: ASSAGTDTQY
cdr3_length: 12; clone_size: once; v_call: TRBV18; j_call: TRBJ1-2; cdr3_aa: ASSANREGYGYT
cdr3_length: 13; clone_size: .; v_call: TRBV6-5; j_call: TRBJ1-2; cdr3_aa: ASSRAGTVVSGYT
cdr3_length: 13; clone_size: .; v_call: TRBV10-3; j_call: TRBJ1-3; cdr3_aa: AISESVQFGNTIY
cdr3_length: 15; clone_size: .; v_call: TRBV2; j_call: TRBJ2-1; cdr3_aa: ASSEYREPVSYNEQF
cdr3_length: 13; clone_size: .; v_call: TRBV2; j_call: TRBJ1-3; cdr3_aa: ARPGQGGSGNTIY
cdr3_length: 13; clone_size: .; v_call: TRBV19; j_call: TRBJ2-2; cdr3_aa: ASSIGAASTGELF
cdr3_length: 12; clone_size: .; v_call: TRBV10-3; j_call: TRBJ1-6; cdr3_aa: AIRLDRADSPLH
cdr3_length: 13; clone_size: once; v_call: TRBV6-6; j_call: TRBJ2-1; cdr3_aa: ASRTGTDPYNEQF
cdr3_length: 14; clone_size: .; v_call: TRBV28; j_call: TRBJ2-2; cdr3_aa: ASSFLNPQGTGELF
cdr3_length: 9; clone_size: few; v_call: TRBV10-2; j_call: TRBJ1-1; cdr3_aa: ASSPMKEAF
cdr3_length: 13; clone_size: .; v_call: TRBV19; j_call: TRBJ1-5; cdr3_aa: ASSEMGQGNQPQH
cdr3_length: 12; clone_size: .; v_call: TRBV5-1; j_call: TRBJ1-1; cdr3_aa: ASSASGQRTEAF
cdr3_length: 13; clone_size: .; v_call: TRBV4-1; j_call: TRBJ2-7; cdr3_aa: ASSRGVFSSYEQY
cdr3_length: 11; clone_size: once; v_call: TRBV13; j_call: TRBJ2-7; cdr3_aa: ASRLASGYEQY
cdr3_length: 12; clone_size: .; v_call: TRBV7-2; j_call: TRBJ2-7; cdr3_aa: ASSRASGAYEQY
cdr3_length: 10; clone_size: .; v_call: TRBV10-3; j_call: TRBJ1-1; cdr3_aa: AISEGVTEAF
cdr3_length: 14; clone_size: .; v_call: TRBV4-2; j_call: TRBJ2-5; cdr3_aa: ASSHLSLANEETQY
cdr3_length: 10; clone_size: .; v_call: TRBV6-1; j_call: TRBJ2-5; cdr3_aa: ASRLIGETQY
cdr3_length: 12; clone_size: .; v_call: TRBV5-6; j_call: TRBJ1-1; cdr3_aa: ASSLDDRDTEAF
cdr3_length: 12; clone_size: .; v_call: TRBV18; j_call: TRBJ2-1; cdr3_aa: ASSPQGGYNEQF
cdr3_length: 14; clone_size: .; v_call: TRBV27; j_call: TRBJ2-1; cdr3_aa: ASSPWGDYSYNEQF
cdr3_length: 13; clone_size: .; v_call: TRBV10-3; j_call: TRBJ1-2; cdr3_aa: AISDTRTLSGGYT